This passage covers 7 T cell receptor beta chains from one sample sequenced in a study of beta chain features in type 1 diabetes. Isolated RNA was reverse transcribed in full, so expressed TCRB transcripts were sequenced. Assay: immunoSEQ multiplex PCR; the TCRdb copy retains only in-frame clones and omits some. The sample yields some 400,000 clones, over 12% seen once. Sequencing was done on a sample of naive CD4+ T cells from blood. The receptors stem from a woman aged 18-35 years in good health.

This clone was observed a handful of times. This chain joins TRBV7-3 and TRBJ2-3; no firm D call. The CDR3 is made up of 15 amino acids. The germline V gene has CDR1 SGHTA and CDR2 FQGTGA. The V and J ends lost 3 bases and 1 base respectively, with 11 bases between them. In nucleotides, the CDR3 is TGTGCCAGCAGCTTGACACTCCTTGGCACAGATACGCAGTATTTT. It encodes CASSLTLLGTDTQYF.

The table lists this clone with a few counts. The chain is built from TRBV6-5 and TRBJ2-6; D may be TRBD1 (5 bases). Germline V CDR1 and CDR2: MNHEY, SVGAGI. V was shortened by 6 bases and J by 1 base, with 10 bases between the two germline ends. The CDR3 runs 15 residues. CDR3 sequence reads: CASSPRGSGANVLTF. The CDR3 DNA follows: TGTGCCAGCAGCCCAAGGGGTTCTGGGGCCAACGTCCTGACTTTC.

The chain's CDR3 is CASSPTPGARTDTQYF. In DNA, the CDR3 is TGTGCCAGCAGTCCCACCCCTGGGGCAAGGACAGATACGCAGTATTTT. The rearrangement joins TRBV27 to TRBJ2-3, with D possibly TRBD1 on 5 matching bases. Trimming removed 5 bases at V and 3 bases at J, with 18 bases between. The CDR3 length is 16 residues. From germline, CDR1 is MNHEY and CDR2 SMNVEV (reference sequence).

The chain employs TRBV28 and TRBJ2-7, with 9 nucleotides matching TRBD1. The CDR3 consists of 16 residues. The germline gives CDR1 MDHEN, CDR2 SYDVKM. Trimming removed 6 bases from V and 2 bases from J; junction bases left unmatched: 11. CDR3 sequence: CASRGDRAAGTYEQYF. Here the CDR3 DNA reads TGTGCCAGCAGAGGGGACAGGGCAGCCGGAACCTACGAGCAGTACTTC.

The table lists this clone with a few counts. The chain employs TRBV7-9 and TRBJ1-1; 7 bases align to TRBD1. This CDR3 has 16 residues. Trimming removed 1 base from V and 1 base from J; junction bases left unmatched: 6. Germline CDR1 is SEHNR and CDR2 is FQNEAQ (reference sequence). The CDR3 sequence: CASSLVPRTGNTEAFF. CDR3 sequence (DNA): TGTGCCAGCAGCTTAGTACCTCGGACAGGGAACACTGAAGCTTTCTTT.

This sequence joins TRBV6-6 and TRBJ1-5; D unresolved. V dropped 7 bases and J dropped 0 bases, with 13 bases sitting between them. The CDR3 extends over 15 amino acids. Germline lookup yields CDR1 MNHNY and CDR2 SVGAGI (reference sequence). CDR3 sequence: CASTYQAGSNQPQHF. DNA for the CDR3: TGTGCCAGCACCTACCAGGCAGGTAGCAATCAGCCCCAGCATTTT.

This clone was recorded a few times. The chain employs TRBV6-5 and TRBJ2-7; 11 positions match TRBD2. Germline assignment: CDR1 MNHEY and CDR2 SVGAGI. J was trimmed by 1 base and V by 4 bases; bases with no gene match: 3. This CDR3 is 15 amino acids long. The CDR3 here is CASSSTSGGSYEQYF. CDR3 bases: TGTGCCAGCAGTTCCACTAGCGGGGGATCCTACGAGCAGTACTTC.